These T cell receptor beta chains were read from a single sample in a study of radiotherapy plus CTLA-4 blockade in lung cancer. The data were produced by immunoSEQ multiplex PCR, yet TCRdb's version contains in-frame clones alone and is incomplete. Of some 67,000 clones in the sample, 65% to 85% were seen once. The source was peripheral blood, collected from a patient treated with radiotherapy plus ipilimumab. The receptors come from a human donor with non-small cell lung cancer whose response to radiotherapy plus ipilimumab could not be evaluated. Some clones in this sample may be carry-over from other donors' samples. The conserved cysteine and the conserved F or W are not part of the CDR3 here. Each record gives: V gene, J gene, CDR3 protein.

TRBV20-1	TRBJ2-7	SALRDYEQY
TRBV4-1	TRBJ1-3	ASSQGGQGISGNTIY
TRBV19	TRBJ1-1	ASSRNFGTLARAEAF
TRBV27	TRBJ1-6	ASSPTRVHSYNSPLH
TRBV28	TRBJ2-7	ASSPRWRAPSYEQY
TRBV13	TRBJ2-1	ASSPRTSGTHNEQF
TRBV30	TRBJ2-3	AWSEGGRDTQY
TRBV6-5	TRBJ2-5	ASSYLGTGEETQY
TRBV6-1	TRBJ2-7	ASSARGSASYEQY
TRBV6-5	TRBJ2-7	ASSTDRGQRKGQY